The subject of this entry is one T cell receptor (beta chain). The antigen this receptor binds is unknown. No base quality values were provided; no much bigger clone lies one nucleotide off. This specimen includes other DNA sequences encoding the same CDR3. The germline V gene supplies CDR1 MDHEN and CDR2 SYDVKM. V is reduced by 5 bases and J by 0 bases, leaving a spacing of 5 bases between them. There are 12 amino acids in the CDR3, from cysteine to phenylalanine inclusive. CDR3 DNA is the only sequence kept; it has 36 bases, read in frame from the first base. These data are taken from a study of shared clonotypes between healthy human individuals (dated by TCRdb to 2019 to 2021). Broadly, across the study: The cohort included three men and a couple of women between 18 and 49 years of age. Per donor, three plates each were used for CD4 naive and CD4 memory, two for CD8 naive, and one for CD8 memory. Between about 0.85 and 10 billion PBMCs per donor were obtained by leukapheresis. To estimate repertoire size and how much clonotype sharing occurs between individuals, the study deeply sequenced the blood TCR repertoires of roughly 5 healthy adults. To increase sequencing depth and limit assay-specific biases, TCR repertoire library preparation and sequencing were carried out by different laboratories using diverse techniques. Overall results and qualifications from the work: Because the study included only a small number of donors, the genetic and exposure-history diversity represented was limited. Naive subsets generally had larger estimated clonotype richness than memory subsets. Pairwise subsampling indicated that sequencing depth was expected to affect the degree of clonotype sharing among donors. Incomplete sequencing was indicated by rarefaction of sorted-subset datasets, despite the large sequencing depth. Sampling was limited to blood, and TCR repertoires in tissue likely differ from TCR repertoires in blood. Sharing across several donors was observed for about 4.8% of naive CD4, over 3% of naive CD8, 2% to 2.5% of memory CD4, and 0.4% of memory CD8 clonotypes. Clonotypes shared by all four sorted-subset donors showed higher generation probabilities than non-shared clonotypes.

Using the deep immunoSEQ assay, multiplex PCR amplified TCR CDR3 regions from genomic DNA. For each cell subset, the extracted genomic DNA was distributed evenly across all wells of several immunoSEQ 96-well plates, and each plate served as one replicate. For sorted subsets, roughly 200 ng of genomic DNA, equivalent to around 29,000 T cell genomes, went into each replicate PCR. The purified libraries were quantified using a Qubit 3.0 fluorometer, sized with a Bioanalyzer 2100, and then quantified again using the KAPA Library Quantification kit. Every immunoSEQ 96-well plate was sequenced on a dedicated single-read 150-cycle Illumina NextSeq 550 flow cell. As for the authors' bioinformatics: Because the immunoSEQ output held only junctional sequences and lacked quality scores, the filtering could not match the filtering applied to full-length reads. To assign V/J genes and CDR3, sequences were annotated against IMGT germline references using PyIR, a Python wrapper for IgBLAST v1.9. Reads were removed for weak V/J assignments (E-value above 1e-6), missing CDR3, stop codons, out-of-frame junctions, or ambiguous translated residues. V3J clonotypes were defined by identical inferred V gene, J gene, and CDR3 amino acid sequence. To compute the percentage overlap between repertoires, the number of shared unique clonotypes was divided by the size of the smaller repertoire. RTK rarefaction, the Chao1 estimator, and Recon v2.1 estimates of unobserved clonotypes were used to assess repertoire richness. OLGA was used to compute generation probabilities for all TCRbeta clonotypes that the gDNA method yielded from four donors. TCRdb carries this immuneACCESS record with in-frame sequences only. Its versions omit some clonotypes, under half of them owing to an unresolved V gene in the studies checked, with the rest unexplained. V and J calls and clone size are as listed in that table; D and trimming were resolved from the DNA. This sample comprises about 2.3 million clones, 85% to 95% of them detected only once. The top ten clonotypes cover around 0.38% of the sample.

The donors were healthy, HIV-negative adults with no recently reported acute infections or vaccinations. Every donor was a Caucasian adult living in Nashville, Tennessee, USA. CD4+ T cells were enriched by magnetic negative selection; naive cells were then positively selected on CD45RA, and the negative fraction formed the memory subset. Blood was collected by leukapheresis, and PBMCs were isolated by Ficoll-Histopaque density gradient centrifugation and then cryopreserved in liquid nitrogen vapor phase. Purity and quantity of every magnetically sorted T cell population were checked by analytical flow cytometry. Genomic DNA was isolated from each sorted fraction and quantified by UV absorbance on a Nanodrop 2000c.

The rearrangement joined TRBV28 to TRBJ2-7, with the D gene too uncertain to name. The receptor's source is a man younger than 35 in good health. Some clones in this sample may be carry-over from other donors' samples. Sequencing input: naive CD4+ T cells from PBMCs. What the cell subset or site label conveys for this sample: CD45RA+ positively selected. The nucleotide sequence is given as TGTGCCAGCAGTCTGTACTCCTACGAGCAGTACTTC. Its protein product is CASSLYSYEQYF.